These 18 T cell receptor beta chains were all obtained from the same sample, sequenced in a study of blood T cells in healthy people across ages. The authors ran a second PCR of roughly 6 to 12 cycles using a sample-barcoded 5' primer and a J-beta primer mix. MiXCR, run by TCRdb on the 5' RACE reads, gives a single entry per CDR3 protein. The table has about 2 million distinct CDR3 sequences, just under 50% seen once. The specimen was blood. All receptors derive from a woman in her 40s in good health.

The chain uses TRBV7-3 and TRBJ2-1; a possible D gene is TRBD1 (6 bases). The length of the CDR3 is 13 residues. Trimming cost V 5 bases and J 9 bases, with 14 bases left between them. Germline V gene sequence: CDR1 SGHTA, CDR2 FQGTGA. In DNA form, the CDR3 reads TGTGCCAGCAGCCCCCGTTGGGACACTGAGCAGTTCTTC. Translation: CASSPRWDTEQFF.

This clonotype was seen a few times. The chain employs TRBV3-1 and TRBJ2-3; 7 bases fit TRBD2. CDR3 length equals 16 residues. V lost 0 bases to trimming and J lost 0 bases; unmatched junction nucleotides: 3. Germline loops: CDR1 LGHDT, CDR2 YNNKEL (reference sequence). DNA for the CDR3: TGTGCCAGCAGCCAAGATATGCGGGGGAGCACAGATACGCAGTATTTT. It yields the protein CASSQDMRGSTDTQYF.

This chain joins TRBV11-2 and TRBJ2-7; D unresolved. V was clipped by 1 base and J by 0 bases, with 13 bases between them. Germline CDR1 reads SGHAT; CDR2 reads FQNNGV. CDR3 length equals 16 residues. In DNA, the CDR3 is TGTGCCAGCAGCTTAGTGTCGCAGGCGACCTCCTACGAGCAGTACTTC. Translating it yields CASSLVSQATSYEQYF.

V and J are TRBV20-1 and TRBJ2-1, with 8 bases identical to TRBD1. The CDR3 contains 15 residues. J was trimmed by 9 bases and V by 2 bases; bases with no gene match: 12. Germline V gives CDR1 DFQATT, CDR2 SNEGSKA (reference sequence). The CDR3 nucleotides are TGCAGTGCTAGACCTCCGCGGACAGGGTCTGGTGAGCAGTTCTTC. It is translated as CSARPPRTGSGEQFF.

This clonotype was found once. J is TRBJ1-5 and V is TRBV4-3; no clear D gene. CDR1 and CDR2 (germline): LGHNA, YSLEER. V dropped 0 bases and J dropped 9 bases, with 15 bases sitting between them. This CDR3 is built from 15 residues. CDR3 in amino acids: CASSQDVVRGAPQHF. The CDR3 bases are TGCGCCAGCAGCCAAGATGTCGTTCGGGGAGCGCCCCAGCATTTT.

In its sample, this clonotype was seen a few times. The V and J genes are TRBV16 and TRBJ2-4; weak D call: TRBD1 (5 bases). The J call may be faulty, since TRBJ2-7 better matches the DNA end. Germline V gene sequence: CDR1 KGHSY, CDR2 FQNENV. The CDR3 runs to 19 residues. Here the CDR3 DNA reads TGTGCCAGCAGCCAATCGACCCGACTTCGCAGGGATTCTCACTACGAGCAGTACTTC. As protein: CASSQSTRLRRDSHYEQYF.

The rearrangement uses TRBV4-3 and TRBJ1-1, with D hard to call. The CDR3 runs to 15 residues. Trimming pared 0 bases from V and 2 bases from J, leaving 10 bases between. Germline V gene data show CDR1 as LGHNA and CDR2 as YSLEER. In DNA, the CDR3 is TGCGCCAGCAGCCAAGATGAGGGTTATAACACTGAAGCTTTCTTT. It is translated as CASSQDEGYNTEAFF.

The V gene is TRBV20-1, the J gene TRBJ1-1, with unresolved D. CDR3 length: 12 amino acids. Germline CDR1 is DFQATT and CDR2 is SNEGSKA (reference sequence). V was cut by 4 bases and J by 8 bases, with 14 bases left in between. The DNA for the CDR3 is TGCAGTGCTATGCGGACGGTTTCCGAAGCTTTCTTT. It encodes CSAMRTVSEAFF.

The chain carries TRBV14 and TRBJ2-3; D remains ambiguous. V shed 0 bases and J shed 0 bases, with 13 bases lying between them. Germline CDR1 reads SGHDN; CDR2 reads FVKESK. CDR3 length: 17 amino acids. CDR3 loop: CASSQDLGVLSTDTQYF. The CDR3 nucleotides read TGTGCCAGCAGCCAAGATCTTGGGGTCCTTAGCACAGATACGCAGTATTTT.

J is TRBJ1-6 and V is TRBV7-9; 9 bases line up with TRBD1. The length of the CDR3 is 15 residues. Germline assignment: CDR1 SEHNR and CDR2 FQNEAQ (reference sequence). J lost 7 bases, V lost 4 bases, and 5 bases had no gene match. In DNA form, the CDR3 reads TGTGCCAGCAGCTCCCAGACAGGGGGAAATTCACCCCTCCACTTT. Its translation: CASSSQTGGNSPLHF.

A few counts support this clonotype. CDR3 in DNA: TGTGCCACCAGTAAAAGGGGGGGAACTCAGACCCAGTACTTC. Its protein product is CATSKRGGTQTQYF. The chain has TRBV24-1 and TRBJ2-5, with D possibly TRBD2 on 7 matching bases. CDR1 is KGHDR, CDR2 SFDVKD, per germline. V gave up 6 bases and J gave up 6 bases, with 16 bases separating them. CDR3 length equals 14 residues.

The chain carries TRBV4-3 and TRBJ2-1; D uncertain. Trimming pared 0 bases from V and 6 bases from J, leaving 15 bases between. This CDR3 comprises 16 residues. Germline lookup yields CDR1 LGHNA and CDR2 YSLEER. The CDR3 here is CASSQDRVSPGNEQFF. The DNA for the CDR3 is TGCGCCAGCAGCCAAGATCGGGTTAGCCCCGGCAATGAGCAGTTCTTC.

In this sample, this clonotype turned up a few times. This sequence joins TRBV7-9 and TRBJ2-6, with D perhaps matching TRBD1 (5 bases). CDR3 length: 15 amino acids. Germline values: CDR1 SEHNR, CDR2 FQNEAQ (reference sequence). V was cut by 6 bases and J by 2 bases, with 11 bases left in between. CDR3 nucleotide sequence: TGTGCCAGCAGTCCAGGGTCAGCTGGGGCCAACGTCCTGACTTTC. Its protein product is CASSPGSAGANVLTF.

The chain couples TRBV27 to TRBJ2-3; D remains ambiguous. Trimming removed 7 bases at V and 4 bases at J, with 12 bases between. Germline assignment: CDR1 MNHEY and CDR2 SMNVEV (reference sequence). The CDR3 spans 13 residues. The CDR3: CASNEGNSDTQYF. The DNA of the CDR3 is TGTGCCAGCAATGAAGGGAATTCAGATACGCAGTATTTT.

This clonotype was seen a handful of times. The chain combines TRBV20-1 with TRBJ2-4; 8 positions match TRBD1. Germline CDR1 DFQATT, CDR2 SNEGSKA (reference sequence). This CDR3 has 12 residues. Unmatched junction bases numbered 3, after V lost 4 bases and J lost 7 bases. The CDR3 nucleotides are TGCAGTGCTACGGACAGGGCCAACATTCAGTACTTC. Encoded protein: CSATDRANIQYF.

The CDR3 bases are TGTGCCAGCACCGCCGGGACAGTTCTTTACGAGCAGTACTTC. It specifies CASTAGTVLYEQYF. The genes are TRBV28 and TRBJ2-7; 7 bases are shared with TRBD1. CDR3 length: 14 residues. The V gene's germline CDR1 is MDHEN and CDR2 SYDVKM. V shed 7 bases and J 4 bases; nucleotides not matched to a gene: 10.

This clonotype was observed a few times. The rearrangement links TRBV20-1 to TRBJ1-2; 10 nucleotides align to TRBD1. This CDR3 spans 16 amino acids. V dropped 1 base and J dropped 8; count of bases not matched to a gene: 13. The germline V gene encodes CDR1 DFQATT and CDR2 SNEGSKA (reference sequence). The CDR3 region has the DNA TGCAGTGCTAGAGGGGTGACAGGGGGCTCTGTCGTAGGCTACACCTTC. Translating it yields CSARGVTGGSVVGYTF.

This clonotype has more than one count but fewer than ten. The chain combines TRBV13 with TRBJ2-4; 7 bases match TRBD1. Germline assignment: CDR1 PRHDT and CDR2 FYEKMQ (reference sequence). This CDR3 has 17 amino acids. J gave up 0 bases and V 3 bases, and 8 bases lay outside the gene matches. The CDR3 coding sequence is TGTGCCAGCAGCTTTACAGGGGCCGGAATAGCCAAAAACATTCAGTACTTC. Protein: CASSFTGAGIAKNIQYF.